This TCR beta chain derives from a study of molecular identifiers for immune sequencing clone quantification. Libraries from naive CD8 cells were generated from 20,000 to 1,000,000 sorted cells (with 10%, 30% or 50% RNA). A few counts support this clonotype. Germline V lookup: CDR1 MNHEY, CDR2 SMNVEV (reference sequence). The CDR3 runs 14 residues. With 6 bases clipped from V and 4 bases from J, the junction kept 6 bases outside the gene matches. TCRdb reprocessed the PCR reads via MiXCR and lists one record per CDR3 protein. This repertoire shows about half a million distinct CDR3 sequences, about a quarter found once; its top ten account for around 0.78%.

This receptor was obtained from a human donor in good health. Some libraries in this study had Jurkat cell RNA spiked in. What was sequenced was naive CD8+ T cells from blood, with Jurkat cell RNA spiked in. The subset here: FACS-sorted CD8+CD4-CCR7+CD45RA+ naive T cells. The J gene is TRBJ2-7, the V gene TRBV27; 10 positions match TRBD1. CDR3 amino acids: CASSDRGLLYEQYF. The CDR3 region has the DNA TGTGCCAGCAGCGACAGGGGGCTTCTGTACGAGCAGTACTTC.